This T cell receptor beta chain came from a study of T cell changes during pregnancy in multiple sclerosis. Repertoires were generated with immunoSEQ multiplex PCR, while TCRdb's copy carries only in-frame clones and drops some. Found here are more than 40,000 clones, around 93% of them singletons; the top ten hold about 4.5%. The sequence was obtained from a female donor with multiple sclerosis, enrolled in a pregnancy study. The sample consisted of CD8+ T cells from peripheral blood mononuclear cells, taken in the first trimester of pregnancy.

The CDR3 nucleotides are TGCGCCAGCAGCCAAGAGTGGCTCTCGGGGGACGATGAGCAGTTCTTC. Its protein product is CASSQEWLSGDDEQFF. The chain employs TRBV4-1 and TRBJ2-1, with D tentatively TRBD2 (6 bases). Trimming took off 0 bases at V and 8 bases at J, with 17 bases between the two ends. Per the germline V gene, CDR1 is MGHRA and CDR2 is YSYEKL. CDR3 size: 16 residues.